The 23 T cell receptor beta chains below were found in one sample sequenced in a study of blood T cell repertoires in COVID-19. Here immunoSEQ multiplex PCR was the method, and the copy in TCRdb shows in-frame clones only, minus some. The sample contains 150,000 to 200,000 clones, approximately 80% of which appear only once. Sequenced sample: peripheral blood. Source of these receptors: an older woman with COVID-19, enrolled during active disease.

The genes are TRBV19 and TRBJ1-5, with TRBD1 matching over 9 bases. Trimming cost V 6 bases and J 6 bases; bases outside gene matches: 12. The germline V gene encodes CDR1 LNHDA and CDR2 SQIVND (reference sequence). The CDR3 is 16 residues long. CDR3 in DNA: TGTGCCAGTAGCCGTCCGAACAGGGGGCTCTTTCAGCCCCAGCATTTT. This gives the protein CASSRPNRGLFQPQHF.

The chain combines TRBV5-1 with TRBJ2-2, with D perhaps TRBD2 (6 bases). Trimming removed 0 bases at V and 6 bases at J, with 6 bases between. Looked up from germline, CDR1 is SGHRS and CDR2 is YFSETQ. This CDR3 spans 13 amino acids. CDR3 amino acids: CASSLGGAGELFF. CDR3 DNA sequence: TGCGCCAGCAGCTTGGGGGGGGCCGGGGAGCTGTTTTTT. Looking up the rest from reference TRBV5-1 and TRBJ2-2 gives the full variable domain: KAGVTQTPRYLIKTRGQQVTLSCSPISGHRSVSWYQQTPGQGLQFLFEYFSETQRNKGNFPGRFSGRQFSNSRSEMNVSTLELGDSALYLCASSLGGAGELFFGEGSRLTVL.

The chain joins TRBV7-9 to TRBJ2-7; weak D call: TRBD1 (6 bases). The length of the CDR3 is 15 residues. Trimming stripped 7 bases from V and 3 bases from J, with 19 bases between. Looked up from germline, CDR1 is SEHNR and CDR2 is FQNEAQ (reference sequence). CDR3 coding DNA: TGTGCCAGCACCGAATTTTCGGGACACCGCTACGAGCAGTACTTC. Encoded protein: CASTEFSGHRYEQYF.

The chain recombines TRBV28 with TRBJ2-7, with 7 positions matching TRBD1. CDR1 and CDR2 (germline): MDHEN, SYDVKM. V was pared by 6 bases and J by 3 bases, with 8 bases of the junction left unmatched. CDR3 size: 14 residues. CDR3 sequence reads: CASSRGTEYYEQYV. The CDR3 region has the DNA TGTGCCAGCAGCCGTGGGACAGAGTACTACGAGCAGTACGTC.

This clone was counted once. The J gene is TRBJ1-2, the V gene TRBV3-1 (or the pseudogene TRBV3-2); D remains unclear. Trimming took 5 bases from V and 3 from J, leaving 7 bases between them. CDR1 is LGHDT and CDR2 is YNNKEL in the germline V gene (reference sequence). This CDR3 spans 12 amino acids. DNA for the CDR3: TGTGCCAGCAGCGAGAGGGACTATGGCTACACCTTC. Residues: CASSERDYGYTF.

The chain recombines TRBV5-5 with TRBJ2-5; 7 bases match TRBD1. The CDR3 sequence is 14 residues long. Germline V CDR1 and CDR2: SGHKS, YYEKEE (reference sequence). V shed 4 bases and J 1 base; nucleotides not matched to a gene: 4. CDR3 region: CASSITGAQETQYF. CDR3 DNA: TGTGCCAGCAGCATAACAGGGGCCCAAGAGACCCAGTACTTC.

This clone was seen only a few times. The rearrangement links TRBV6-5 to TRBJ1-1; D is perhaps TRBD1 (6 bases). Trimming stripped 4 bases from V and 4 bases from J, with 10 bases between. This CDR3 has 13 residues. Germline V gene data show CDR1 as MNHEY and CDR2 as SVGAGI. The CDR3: CASSFTGSTEAFF. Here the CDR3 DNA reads TGTGCCAGCAGTTTTACAGGGTCCACTGAAGCTTTCTTT.

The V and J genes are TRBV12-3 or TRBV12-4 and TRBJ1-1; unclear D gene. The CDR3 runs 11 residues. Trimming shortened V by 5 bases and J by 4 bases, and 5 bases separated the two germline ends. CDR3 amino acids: CASSPSTEAFF. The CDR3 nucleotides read TGTGCCAGCAGTCCTTCCACTGAAGCTTTCTTT.

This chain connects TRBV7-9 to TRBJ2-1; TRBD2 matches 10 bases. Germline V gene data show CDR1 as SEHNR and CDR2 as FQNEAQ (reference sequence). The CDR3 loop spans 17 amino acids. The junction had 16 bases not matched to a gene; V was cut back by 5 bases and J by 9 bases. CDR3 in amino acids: CASSPGGRLAGESEQFF. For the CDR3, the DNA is TGTGCCAGCAGCCCAGGGGGTAGGCTAGCGGGAGAGAGTGAGCAGTTCTTC.

The CDR3 bases are TGTGCCAGCAAACGTGACAACAATCAGCCCCAGCATTTT. The encoded protein is CASKRDNNQPQHF. The chain links TRBV6-6 to TRBJ1-5; D gene unclear. Trimming removed 7 bases at V and 3 bases at J, with 10 bases between. Germline V gives CDR1 MNHNY, CDR2 SVGAGI (reference sequence). The CDR3 spans 13 residues.

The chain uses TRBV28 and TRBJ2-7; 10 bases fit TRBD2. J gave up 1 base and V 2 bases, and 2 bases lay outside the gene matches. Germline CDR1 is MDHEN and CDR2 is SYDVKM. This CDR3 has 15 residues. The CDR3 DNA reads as TGTGCCAGCAGTTTAGCTAGCGGGAGATCCTACGAGCAGTACTTC. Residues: CASSLASGRSYEQYF. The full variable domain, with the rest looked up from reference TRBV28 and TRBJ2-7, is DVKVTQSSRYLVKRTGEKVFLECVQDMDHENMFWYRQDPGLGLRLIYFSYDVKMKEKGDIPEGYSVSREKKERFSLILESASTNQTSMYLCASSLASGRSYEQYFGPGTRLTVT.

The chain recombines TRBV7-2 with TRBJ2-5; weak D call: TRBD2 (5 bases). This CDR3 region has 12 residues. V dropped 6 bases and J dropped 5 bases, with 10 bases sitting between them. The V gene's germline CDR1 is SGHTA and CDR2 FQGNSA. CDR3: CASSEGWETQYF. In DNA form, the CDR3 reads TGTGCCAGCAGTGAGGGTTGGGAGACCCAGTACTTC.

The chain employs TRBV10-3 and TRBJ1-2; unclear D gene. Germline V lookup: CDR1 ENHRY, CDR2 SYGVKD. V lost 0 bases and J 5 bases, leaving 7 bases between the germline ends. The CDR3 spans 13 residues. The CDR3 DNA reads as TGTGCCATCAGTGAGTCGTCGGTATATGGCTACACCTTC. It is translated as CAISESSVYGYTF.

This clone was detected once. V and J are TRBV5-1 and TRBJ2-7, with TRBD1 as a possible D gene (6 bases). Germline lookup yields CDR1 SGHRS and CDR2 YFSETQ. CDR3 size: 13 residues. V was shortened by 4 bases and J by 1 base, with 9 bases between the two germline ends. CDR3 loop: CASSPGHSYEQYV. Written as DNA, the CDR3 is TGCGCCAGCAGCCCGGGACATTCCTACGAGCAGTACGTC.

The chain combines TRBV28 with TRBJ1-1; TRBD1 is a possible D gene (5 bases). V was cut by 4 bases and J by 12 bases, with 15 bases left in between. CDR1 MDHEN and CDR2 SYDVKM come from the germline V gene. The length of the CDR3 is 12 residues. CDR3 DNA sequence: TGTGCCAGCAGTTGGGTAAGGGGCACAACTTTCTTT. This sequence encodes CASSWVRGTTFF.

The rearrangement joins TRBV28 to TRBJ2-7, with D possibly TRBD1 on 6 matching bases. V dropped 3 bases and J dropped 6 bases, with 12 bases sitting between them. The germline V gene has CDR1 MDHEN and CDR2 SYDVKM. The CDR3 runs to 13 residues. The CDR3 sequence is CASSFTSRGEQYF. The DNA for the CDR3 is TGTGCCAGCAGTTTCACATCCAGGGGCGAGCAGTACTTC.

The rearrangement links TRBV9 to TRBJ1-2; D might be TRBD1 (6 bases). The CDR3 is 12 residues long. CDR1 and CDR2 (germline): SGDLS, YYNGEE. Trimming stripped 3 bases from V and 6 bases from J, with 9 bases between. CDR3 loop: CASSARTDGYTF. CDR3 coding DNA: TGTGCCAGCAGCGCCCGGACAGATGGCTACACCTTC.

CDR3 sequence reads: CAWRLAGGGYEQYF. The CDR3, as DNA: TGTGCCTGGAGACTAGCGGGAGGGGGCTACGAGCAGTACTTC. The chain employs TRBV30 and TRBJ2-7, with TRBD2 identical over 13 bases. Unmatched junction bases numbered 2, after V lost 3 bases and J lost 3 bases. This CDR3 has 14 residues. Germline-derived CDR1 and CDR2 are GTSNPN and SVGIG (reference sequence).

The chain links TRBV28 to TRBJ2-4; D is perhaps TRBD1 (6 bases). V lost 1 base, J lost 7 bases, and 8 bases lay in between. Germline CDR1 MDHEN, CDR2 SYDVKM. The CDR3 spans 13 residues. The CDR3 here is CASSLSQGNIQYF. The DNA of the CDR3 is TGTGCCAGCAGTTTATCCCAGGGGAACATTCAGTACTTC.

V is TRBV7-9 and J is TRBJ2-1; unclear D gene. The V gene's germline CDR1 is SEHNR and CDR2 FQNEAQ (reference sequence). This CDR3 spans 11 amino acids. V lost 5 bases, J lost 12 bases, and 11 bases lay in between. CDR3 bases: TGTGCCAGCAGCCTCGGTCCTGCGCAGTTCTTC. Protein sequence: CASSLGPAQFF.

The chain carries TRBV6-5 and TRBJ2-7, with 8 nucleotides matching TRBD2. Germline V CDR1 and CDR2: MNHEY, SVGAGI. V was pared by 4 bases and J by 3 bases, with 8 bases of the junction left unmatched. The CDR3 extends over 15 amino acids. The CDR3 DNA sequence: TGTGCCAGCAGTTTAGGGGCTAGCGGGTACTACGAGCAGTACTTC. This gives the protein CASSLGASGYYEQYF.

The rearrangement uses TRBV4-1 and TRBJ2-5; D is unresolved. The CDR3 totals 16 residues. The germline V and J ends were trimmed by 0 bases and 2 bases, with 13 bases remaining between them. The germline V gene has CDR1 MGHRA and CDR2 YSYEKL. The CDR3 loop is CASSQDRFNKQETQYF. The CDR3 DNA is TGCGCCAGCAGCCAAGACCGTTTCAACAAACAAGAGACCCAGTACTTC.

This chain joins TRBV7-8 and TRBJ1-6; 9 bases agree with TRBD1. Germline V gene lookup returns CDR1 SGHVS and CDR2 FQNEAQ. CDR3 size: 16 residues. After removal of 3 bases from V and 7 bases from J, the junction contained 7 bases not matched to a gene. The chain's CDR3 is CASSFGMGQGNSPLHF. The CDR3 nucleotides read TGTGCCAGCAGCTTCGGAATGGGACAGGGAAATTCACCCCTCCACTTT.